The T cell receptor beta chain under discussion was sequenced for a study of cytomegalovirus exposure and HLA in healthy donors. The study, taken as a whole, reports: With DRB1 most and HLA-C fewest, TCR association rates differed between HLA loci in a later analysis. A later analysis linked a missense variant in DCLRE1C to the trimming of TCR beta V and J genes. In vitro confirmation showed a few CMV-associated chains to be CMV antigen specific.

Note on this clone: The antigen remains undetermined.

Between the trimmed V and J ends, which lost 0 bases and 7 bases, there was a span of 9 bases. The CDR3 length is 13 residues. Germline assignment: CDR1 SGHVS and CDR2 FQNEAQ. 60 Vbeta and 13 Jbeta primers were used in PCR. Clones were read by immunoSEQ multiplex PCR, and TCRdb kept only the in-frame ones, dropping some. The repertoire has over 150,000 clones, 80% to 85% of them found once; the top ten carry 1.5% to 2%. The V call is TRBV7-8, the J call TRBJ1-2, with D possibly TRBD1 on 5 matching bases. The sequence was obtained from a human donor in good health. The source material was PBMCs. CDR3 bases: TGTGCCAGCAGCTTAGCTGGGGGGGGTGGCTACACCTTC. Encoded protein: CASSLAGGGGYTF.